The sequence of this T cell receptor beta chain was determined in a study of blood T cell repertoires in COVID-19 (dated by TCRdb to the early 2020s). The study in broad terms: Collaborator samples came from the United States, Italy and Spain and covered acute and convalescent phases of COVID-19. The prospective study material was composed of cDNA or gDNA derived from T cells, B-cell-depleted T cells, or PBMCs. Deeply sampled blood TCRbeta repertoires from subjects exposed to, actively infected with, or recovered from COVID-19 were included in the dataset. A freely available public database, intended as a resource for researchers studying the immune response to SARS-CoV-2, is where the repertoires were released. Samples came from the ongoing ImmuneRACE study (first 160 participants) plus 1,254 subjects from 6 global collaborators. A de-identified subject ID, COVID-19 status, age in years and sex were almost always included in the sample metadata. Where available, HLA class I and class II types were taken from metadata supplied by the sample provider and were not determined by assay-based typing. Results the study describes overall, beyond this receptor: How much clinical and demographic metadata was included differed by source and by participant, and the metadata was provided uncurated.

Participants in the prospective study were enrolled through a virtual design, were aged roughly 18 to 100 years, and lived in 24 United States geographic areas. In the prospective study, participants were assigned to cohorts based on the clinical history participants reported in a screening survey and a study questionnaire. In the prospective study, whole blood, serum and a nasopharyngeal or oropharyngeal swab were collected from each participant by mobile phlebotomists. Over a 2-month period, participants in the prospective study had the option of providing additional blood draws and questionnaires. Prospective study blood samples were shipped either frozen or at room temperature before DNA extraction. TCRbeta CDR3 regions were amplified from genomic DNA using the immunoSEQ Assay, a bias-controlled multiplex PCR. In the original analysis: The number of nucleated cells in each sample was estimated by amplification of reference gene primers within the assay. To quantify the absolute abundance of each unique TCRbeta CDR3 rearrangement, sequence reads were collapsed and filtered. For each sample, productive Simpson clonality was calculated as the square root of Simpson's diversity index over productive rearrangements. The immuneACCESS repertoire file appears here via TCRdb, limited to in-frame rearrangements. These files lack a portion of the clones; in checked studies, under half of the deficit traces to unresolved V genes, and the cause of the others is not known. The V and J calls and clone size are taken from that table; D and trimming were inferred from the DNA. The sample table shows 400,000 to 550,000 clones, and 70% to 90% are seen once. The ten biggest clones cover under 2.5% of the sample.

As for this clone: Its antigen has not been determined. Nothing much larger sits one base from this clone, and base qualities are not available.

The sequence derives from a woman between 18 and 30 years old with acute COVID-19. The sample comprised PBMCs or T cells enriched from blood (not recorded which).

The CDR3 protein is CASSLGLAGVVDTQYF. The bases read TGTGCCAGCAGCTTGGGACTAGCGGGAGTGGTAGATACGCAGTATTTT. The chain is encoded by TRBV5-6 joined to TRBJ2-3, and TRBD2 matches 12 of the central bases. Taken from the germline V gene, the CDR1 and CDR2 loops are SGHDT and YYEEEE. Ends trimmed: V by 0 bases, J by 5 bases; bases unmatched to a gene: 4. The CDR3 covers 16 residues, taking in both the cysteine and the phenylalanine. This entry keeps only the CDR3 DNA: 48 bases, framed from base 1.